This TCR beta chain was observed in a study of cytomegalovirus exposure and HLA in healthy donors. Donors were drawn from the approximately 120-subject validation cohort, separate from the approximately 620-subject first cohort. V was clipped by 4 bases and J by 4 bases, with 10 bases between them. Germline loops: CDR1 SGHDN, CDR2 FVKESK. The CDR3 is made up of 13 amino acids. The assay was immunoSEQ multiplex PCR, and TCRdb's table has in-frame clones only and misses some. The sample includes under 200,000 clones, roughly 90% of them seen just once. The source of this sequence is a woman aged 25-40 years in good health and CMV-seronegative. Source material: PBMCs. The chain recombines TRBV14 with TRBJ1-2; D ambiguous. The CDR3 here is CASSPRGTYGYTF. The CDR3, as DNA: TGTGCCAGCAGCCCCCGGGGTACCTATGGCTACACCTTC.